This TCR beta chain emerged from a study of Ad26.COV2.S vaccination and SARS-CoV-2 variants. Study details: Donor participated within the Ad26.COV2.S arm of the COV1001 trial. Ad26.COV2.S given intramuscularly, once or twice 56 days apart.

About this clone itself: Antigen unknown.

The treatment was: around 19 received Ad26.COV2.S at low or high dose, single or two shots; several received placebo; per-sample allocation not given. Sample collection was performed on day 63 after the first vaccine or placebo injection. An adult of 18-55 years in Boston served as donor. The repertoire was sequenced with immunoSEQ multiplex PCR; TCRdb's copy has only in-frame clones and lacks some. The data contain around 300,000 clones, around 90% of them seen just once; the ten biggest clones take up around 6.4%. The CDR3 is 16 amino acids. V was pared by 1 base and J by 5 bases, with 8 bases of the junction left unmatched. Per germline, CDR1 LGHDT and CDR2 YNNKEL (reference sequence). Study results and caveats: Similar non-spike TCR breadth was seen in vaccine and placebo recipients.

The chain couples TRBV3-1 (or the pseudogene TRBV3-2) to TRBJ1-1; 9 nucleotides match TRBD1. The input for sequencing was peripheral blood, taken in a trial of Ad26.COV2.S vaccine versus placebo. The receptor was isolated from a person between 18 and 60 years old who received the Ad26.COV2.S COVID-19 vaccine or a placebo. This CDR3 is CASSQVEHRGRTEAFF. The CDR3 coding sequence is TGTGCCAGCAGCCAAGTTGAACACAGGGGGCGAACTGAAGCTTTCTTT.